Given below is one TCR beta chain in context. What it binds is unknown. The sample belongs to a study of blood T cells in healthy people across ages. Combining a sample-barcoded 5' primer with a J-beta primer mix, a second PCR ran for about 6 to 12 cycles. TCRdb reprocessed the 5' RACE reads via MiXCR and lists one record per CDR3 protein. Here the sample spans over 1.5 million distinct CDR3 sequences, around half being singletons. The V end lost 4 bases, the J end lost 1 base, and 9 bases lay between the germline ends. The CDR3 has 14 amino acids. The germline CDR1 and CDR2 sequences are SNHLY and FYNNEI. The study's findings and limits: The fall in TCR beta diversity per million T cells was roughly linear with age.

Specimen: blood. The chain has TRBV2 and TRBJ2-3; D not resolved. The TCR comes from a woman in her thirties or forties in good health. The CDR3 region has the DNA TGTGCCAGCAGTGCTAATACTCGCACAGATACGCAGTATTTT. Its translation: CASSANTRTDTQYF.